Listed below are T cell receptor beta chains from one sample, sequenced in a study of response to subunit inactivated influenza vaccine. MiXCR, applied by TCRdb to the RT-PCR reads, yields one record per CDR3 protein. The sample lists about 780,000 distinct CDR3 sequences; around 20% were seen once. Sequencing used PBMCs from blood, obtained 5 to 6 days after vaccination. The receptors come from a man in his forties or fifties who received an inactivated influenza vaccine. Each CDR3 is given with its conserved first and last residue. The order of the fields is V gene, D gene, J gene, clone size, CDR3 protein, CDR3 DNA. D genes are given only for firm matches. Rows may omit the clone size; those that give it use once, few, many or a size class.

TRBV10-3	NA	TRBJ2-7	few	CAISSLDYEQYF	TGTGCCATCAGCTCCCTGGACTACGAGCAGTACTTC
TRBV10-3	TRBD2	TRBJ2-7	NA	CAISTAGGGSYEQYF	TGTGCCATCAGTACAGCGGGAGGTGGCTCCTACGAGCAGTACTTC
TRBV20-1	TRBD2	TRBJ2-1	few	CSARGNPLPSSGYYNEQFF	TGCAGTGCTAGAGGAAACCCCTTACCTTCTAGCGGGTATTACAATGAGCAGTTCTTC
TRBV4-3	TRBD2	TRBJ2-1	many	CASSQGGSYNEQFF	TGCGCCAGCAGCCAGGGGGGGTCCTACAATGAGCAGTTCTTC
TRBV11-2	NA	TRBJ2-1	few	CASSPPNNEQFF	TGTGCCAGCAGCCCACCGAACAATGAGCAGTTCTTC
TRBV7-6	NA	TRBJ2-4	few	CASSEAGTKNIQYF	TGTGCCAGCAGCGAGGCAGGGACCAAAAACATTCAGTACTTC
TRBV6-1	NA	TRBJ2-5	NA	CASSRYQSSQETQYF	TGTGCCAGCAGTCGATACCAATCCTCCCAAGAGACCCAGTACTTC
TRBV29-1	NA	TRBJ2-2	NA	CSDFGRSGELFF	TGCAGTGACTTTGGACGGAGCGGGGAGCTGTTTTTT
TRBV29-1	TRBD2	TRBJ2-1	few	CSVEDRLAGVNEQFF	TGCAGCGTTGAAGATAGACTAGCGGGAGTAAATGAGCAGTTCTTC
TRBV6-1	TRBD2	TRBJ2-7	NA	CASTPGLTSATYEQYF	TGTGCCAGCACCCCGGGGTTGACTAGCGCAACCTACGAGCAGTACTTC
TRBV5-5	TRBD1	TRBJ1-2	NA	CASSRGQADPLYGYTF	TGTGCCAGCAGCCGAGGACAGGCTGATCCACTCTATGGCTACACCTTC
TRBV5-6	NA	TRBJ1-1	NA	CASSFGVSGTEAFF	TGTGCCAGCAGCTTTGGGGTTTCGGGGACTGAAGCTTTCTTT
TRBV20-1	NA	TRBJ2-1	NA	CSAPHDESYNEQFF	TGCAGTGCCCCGCACGACGAGTCCTACAATGAGCAGTTCTTC
TRBV4-3	NA	TRBJ2-7	NA	CASSSQLGGYEQYF	TGCGCCAGCAGCTCTCAGCTGGGTGGATACGAGCAGTACTTC
TRBV7-2	TRBD1	TRBJ1-6	NA	CASSLVGQGTSPLHF	TGTGCCAGCAGCTTAGTGGGACAGGGTACTTCACCCCTCCACTTT
TRBV7-8	TRBD2	TRBJ2-7	NA	CASTTSGRPREQYF	TGTGCCAGCACGACTAGCGGGAGACCTCGCGAGCAGTACTTC
TRBV20-1	NA	TRBJ1-5	NA	CSANRVSNQPQHF	TGCAGTGCTAATAGGGTGAGCAATCAGCCCCAGCATTTT
TRBV29-1	TRBD1	TRBJ2-5	NA	CSAPGQGRQETQYF	TGCAGCGCCCCGGGACAGGGGAGGCAAGAGACCCAGTACTTC
TRBV4-2	TRBD2	TRBJ2-1	many	CASSQDSPAGLAGVSFFNEQFF	TGTGCCAGCAGCCAAGATAGCCCCGCGGGACTAGCGGGAGTAAGCTTCTTCAATGAGCAGTTCTTC
TRBV5-1	TRBD1	TRBJ2-2	few	CASSRRTGGTGELFF	TGCGCCAGCAGCAGACGGACAGGGGGCACCGGGGAGCTGTTTTTT
TRBV4-2	TRBD2	TRBJ2-1	many	CASSQDLAGGAYNEQFF	TGTGCCAGCAGCCAAGACCTAGCGGGAGGGGCCTACAATGAGCAGTTCTTC
TRBV4-1	NA	TRBJ2-7	many	CASSHPRGTLASYEQYF	TGCGCCAGCAGCCATCCTCGCGGGACTCTAGCCTCCTACGAGCAGTACTTC
TRBV20-1	NA	TRBJ1-5	few	CSAREAGGNQPQHF	TGCAGTGCTAGAGAGGCGGGAGGCAATCAGCCCCAGCATTTT
TRBV7-2	NA	TRBJ1-1	NA	CASSFDSGMGNTEAFF	TGTGCCAGCAGCTTCGACAGCGGCATGGGGAACACTGAAGCTTTCTTT
TRBV5-1	TRBD1	TRBJ1-1	NA	CASNEQGANTEAFF	TGCGCCAGCAACGAACAGGGGGCGAACACTGAAGCTTTCTTT
TRBV7-2	TRBD2	TRBJ2-7	once	CASSLWGEGSYEQYF	TGTGCCAGCAGCTTATGGGGGGAGGGCTCCTACGAGCAGTACTTC
TRBV3-1	NA	TRBJ2-7	few	CASNRRGTYEQYF	TGTGCCAGCAACAGACGGGGGACCTACGAGCAGTACTTC
TRBV7-9	NA	TRBJ2-2	few	CASSRRVTSSTGELFF	TGTGCCAGCAGCCGACGGGTTACTAGTTCCACCGGGGAGCTGTTTTTT
TRBV7-2	TRBD2	TRBJ2-5	few	CASSLLAGGRFETQYF	TGTGCCAGCAGCTTATTAGCGGGAGGTCGTTTTGAGACCCAGTACTTC
TRBV7-2	NA	TRBJ2-7	NA	CASSSGTYGGEQYF	TGTGCCAGCAGCTCCGGGACCTACGGTGGTGAGCAGTACTTC